Below, 23 T cell receptor beta chains from the same sample are listed, as sequenced in a study of blood T cell repertoires in COVID-19. Profiled with immunoSEQ multiplex PCR; TCRdb holds only in-frame clones, not every one. The sample comprises approximately 220,000 clones, around nine tenths of which are singletons, and more than 2.5% rests with the top ten. Sequenced sample: peripheral blood. The receptors shown here come from a man aged 55-75 years with acute or convalescent COVID-19.

The J gene is TRBJ2-3, the V gene TRBV19, with a possible D match to TRBD1 (6 bases). CDR1 LNHDA and CDR2 SQIVND come from the germline V gene (reference sequence). V lost 1 base and J 8 bases, leaving 22 bases between the germline ends. The CDR3 sequence is 17 residues long. This chain's CDR3 is CASSIGPGRGTRGTQYF. CDR3 in DNA: TGTGCCAGTAGTATAGGACCCGGTAGGGGGACACGTGGTACGCAGTATTTT.

CDR3 sequence (DNA): TGTGCCAGCAGCCAAGACTTGCGGAATAATTCACCCCTCCACTTT. Translation: CASSQDLRNNSPLHF. The chain links TRBV7-6 to TRBJ1-6; D is uncertain. V was cut by 5 bases and J by 5 bases, with 13 bases left in between. Germline lookup yields CDR1 SGHVS and CDR2 FNYEAQ. The CDR3 is 15 amino acids.

The chain recombines TRBV6-1 with TRBJ2-3, with D perhaps TRBD1 (5 bases). Looked up from germline, CDR1 is MNHNS and CDR2 is SASEGT. CDR3 length equals 16 residues. V lost 0 bases to trimming and J lost 1 base, with 11 bases between them. CDR3 sequence reads: CASSEALGRGTDTQYF. DNA for the CDR3: TGTGCCAGCAGTGAAGCGCTGGGGCGAGGCACAGATACGCAGTATTTT.

This chain joins TRBV27 and TRBJ2-3, with D maybe TRBD2 (5 bases). V lost 3 bases, J lost 2 bases, and 18 bases lay in between. This CDR3 is built from 17 residues. The germline V gene encodes CDR1 MNHEY and CDR2 SMNVEV (reference sequence). The chain's CDR3 is CASSFPLGLDHTDTQYF. CDR3 nucleotides: TGTGCCAGCAGTTTCCCCCTCGGACTGGACCACACAGATACGCAGTATTTT.

V usage is TRBV7-9 and J usage is TRBJ2-5, with D tentatively TRBD2 (5 bases). The CDR3 loop spans 15 amino acids. Germline V gene lookup returns CDR1 SEHNR and CDR2 FQNEAQ (reference sequence). V was trimmed by 5 bases and J by 1 base, leaving 14 bases between them. The CDR3 nucleotides read TGTGCCAGCAGCCCGATCGCCGGGGTCCAAGAGACCCAGTACTTC. Protein sequence: CASSPIAGVQETQYF.

For the CDR3, the DNA is TGTGCCAGTAGTATAGGGGACAGGAGACAAGAGACCCAGTACTTC. Translating it yields CASSIGDRRQETQYF. This chain connects TRBV19 to TRBJ2-5; 8 nucleotides agree with TRBD1. The CDR3 has 15 amino acids. CDR1 is LNHDA, CDR2 SQIVND, per germline (reference sequence). Trimming at V came to 1 base and at J to 2 bases, leaving 3 bases not matched to a gene.

V and J are TRBV5-6 and TRBJ2-5; 8 nucleotides match TRBD1. The germline V gene encodes CDR1 SGHDT and CDR2 YYEEEE. The CDR3 contains 13 residues. V gave up 4 bases and J gave up 6 bases; unmatched junction bases: 5. The CDR3 DNA follows: TGTGCCAGCAGCGTGGACAGGGCGCAGACCCAGTACTTC. It specifies CASSVDRAQTQYF.

The chain couples TRBV29-1 to TRBJ2-7; 8 bases align to TRBD1. With V trimmed by 6 bases and J by 2 bases, 3 bases remained unmatched. The CDR3 covers 12 residues. Germline CDR1 reads SQVTM; CDR2 reads ANQGSEA. CDR3 amino acids: CSVRTGPYEQYF. The DNA for the CDR3 is TGCAGCGTACGGACAGGGCCCTACGAGCAGTACTTC.

This clone was seen a single time. The chain carries TRBV28 and TRBJ1-6; D uncertain. The V end was cut by 7 bases, the J end by 0 bases, with 10 bases between. The CDR3 sequence is 15 residues long. Germline lookup yields CDR1 MDHEN and CDR2 SYDVKM. CDR3 bases: TGTGCCAGCATAAGAGGAGCCTCCTATAATTCACCCCTCCACTTT. Amino acids: CASIRGASYNSPLHF. Full variable domain (outside the CDR3, taken from reference TRBV28 and TRBJ1-6): DVKVTQSSRYLVKRTGEKVFLECVQDMDHENMFWYRQDPGLGLRLIYFSYDVKMKEKGDIPEGYSVSREKKERFSLILESASTNQTSMYLCASIRGASYNSPLHFGNGTRLTVT.

This rearrangement joins TRBV7-9 to TRBJ1-1; a weak D match, TRBD1 (5 bases). Germline CDR1 is SEHNR and CDR2 is FQNEAQ (reference sequence). Trimming pared 0 bases from V and 3 bases from J, leaving 5 bases between. The CDR3 consists of 13 residues. CDR3 coding DNA: TGTGCCAGCAGCTTAGCAGGGGACACTGAAGCTTTCTTT. Translating it yields CASSLAGDTEAFF.

J is TRBJ2-7 and V is TRBV7-2; D is ambiguous. V was pared by 3 bases and J by 1 base, with 7 bases between. From germline, CDR1 is SGHTA and CDR2 FQGNSA. This CDR3 has 13 residues. In DNA, the CDR3 is TGTGCCAGCAGCTTTAAACAGTCCTACGAGCAGTACTTC. Amino acid sequence: CASSFKQSYEQYF.

Notes on this clone: The germline gene is not matched at one end of the junction; a read error may be the cause. V is TRBV6-5 and J is TRBJ1-6; no clear D gene. CDR1 and CDR2 from the germline V gene are MNHEY and SVGAGI. The CDR3 contains 13 residues. CDR3 nucleotides: TGTGCCAGCCACTCCTCCGATAATTCACCCCTCCACTTT. It encodes CASHSSDNSPLHF.

The rearrangement links TRBV7-3 to TRBJ1-2; 11 bases are shared with TRBD1. CDR3 length: 16 amino acids. Germline assignment: CDR1 SGHTA and CDR2 FQGTGA. J was trimmed by 7 bases and V by 0 bases; bases with no gene match: 7. In DNA, the CDR3 is TGTGCCAGCAGCTTAACCCCGGCTGGGACAGGGGGTGGCTACACCTTC. This sequence encodes CASSLTPAGTGGGYTF.

This clone was seen once. In nucleotides, the CDR3 is TGCGCCAGCAGCCCCGACAGTTTCGAAGCTTTCTTT. This sequence encodes CASSPDSFEAFF. The chain is built from TRBV5-1 and TRBJ1-1; D is perhaps TRBD1 (5 bases). Trimming stripped 4 bases from V and 8 bases from J, with 12 bases between. CDR1 is SGHRS and CDR2 is YFSETQ in the germline V gene. The CDR3 totals 12 residues.

This chain connects TRBV7-2 to TRBJ1-5; D might be TRBD1 (5 bases). The CDR3 has 15 residues. Between the trimmed V and J ends, which lost 5 bases and 0 bases, there was a span of 11 bases. Germline V gives CDR1 SGHTA, CDR2 FQGNSA. The CDR3: CASSPGQNSNQPQHF. The CDR3 DNA sequence: TGTGCCAGCAGCCCAGGACAAAATAGCAATCAGCCCCAGCATTTT.

This clone has just one count. The CDR3 here is CASSLLEGNSPLHF. DNA for the CDR3: TGCGCCAGCAGCCTCCTAGAGGGAAATTCACCCCTCCACTTT. This sequence joins TRBV5-1 and TRBJ1-6; D is undetermined. V dropped 4 bases and J dropped 7 bases, with 12 bases sitting between them. Germline CDR1 is SGHRS and CDR2 is YFSETQ. The CDR3 length is 14 residues.

The V and J genes are TRBV7-3 and TRBJ2-7; a weak D match, TRBD2 (6 bases). Trimming removed 4 bases from V and 6 bases from J, with 7 bases in between. From germline, CDR1 is SGHTA and CDR2 FQGTGA. The length of the CDR3 is 11 residues. CDR3 coding DNA: TGTGCCAGCAGCTCCGGGGGCGAGCAGTACTTC. Encoded protein: CASSSGGEQYF. Full variable domain (missing parts from reference TRBV7-3 and TRBJ2-7): GAGVSQTPSNKVTEKGKYVELRCDPISGHTALYWYRQSLGQGPEFLIYFQGTGAADDSGLPNDRFFAVRPEGSVSTLKIQRTERGDSAVYLCASSSGGEQYFGPGTRLTVT.

The J gene is TRBJ2-3, the V gene TRBV11-3; 10 positions match TRBD2. The germline CDR1 and CDR2 sequences are SGHNT and YENEEA. The V segment lost 5 bases and the J segment 1 base; nucleotides outside the gene matches: 9. This CDR3 has 17 amino acids. CDR3: CASSPDSGGMGTDTQYF. CDR3 nucleotides: TGTGCCAGCAGCCCGGATAGCGGGGGGATGGGCACAGATACGCAGTATTTT.

This clone showed up just once. The chain joins TRBV11-2 to TRBJ1-2; maybe TRBD1 (6 bases). From germline, CDR1 is SGHAT and CDR2 FQNNGV. The length of the CDR3 is 12 residues. Trimming left V 5 bases short and J 6 bases short, with 10 bases between. The CDR3 is CASSPNRDGYTF. The CDR3 nucleotides are TGTGCCAGCAGCCCCAACAGGGATGGCTACACCTTC.

This clone appeared a single time. The chain has TRBV29-1 and TRBJ2-3; 10 bases fit TRBD1. Trimming removed 1 base from V and 0 bases from J; junction bases left unmatched: 13. The CDR3 runs to 19 residues. Germline values: CDR1 SQVTM, CDR2 ANQGSEA. The CDR3 reads CSVEGQETGGGGSTDTQYF. The DNA of the CDR3 is TGCAGCGTTGAAGGTCAGGAGACAGGGGGCGGGGGTAGCACAGATACGCAGTATTTT.

This sequence joins TRBV7-2 and TRBJ2-4, with 9 bases lining up with TRBD1. Germline V lookup: CDR1 SGHTA, CDR2 FQGNSA. The ends lost 5 bases at V and 8 bases at J; junction bases unmatched: 7. CDR3 length equals 14 residues. The CDR3 nucleotides are TGTGCCAGCAGCCCAGGACAGGGGCGGGACATTCAGTACTTC. It is translated as CASSPGQGRDIQYF.

The chain links TRBV7-8 to TRBJ1-1, with a tentative D call TRBD1 (6 bases). The V and J ends lost 4 bases and 5 bases respectively, with 14 bases between them. Per germline, CDR1 SGHVS and CDR2 FQNEAQ. The CDR3 is 14 residues long. The CDR3 here is CASSWLDSRTEAFF. The CDR3 DNA reads as TGTGCCAGCAGCTGGCTGGACAGTCGTACTGAAGCTTTCTTT. Together with reference TRBV7-8 and TRBJ1-1, the CDR3 gives the full variable domain: GAGVSQSPRYKVAKRGQDVALRCDPISGHVSLFWYQQALGQGPEFLTYFQNEAQLDKSGLPSDRFFAERPEGSVSTLKIQRTQQEDSAVYLCASSWLDSRTEAFFGQGTRLTVV.

The chain combines TRBV27 with TRBJ1-2; maybe TRBD1 (6 bases). The CDR3 extends over 14 amino acids. The germline CDR1 and CDR2 sequences are MNHEY and SMNVEV (reference sequence). Trimming pared 2 bases from V and 4 bases from J, leaving 11 bases between. Here the CDR3 reads CASSLQQGTYGYTF. The CDR3, as DNA: TGTGCCAGCAGTTTACAGCAGGGGACCTATGGCTACACCTTC.